These 28 T cell receptor beta chains were all obtained from the same sample, sequenced in a study of cytomegalovirus exposure and HLA in healthy donors. The PCR employed 60 Vbeta primers together with 13 Jbeta primers. TCRdb's table, derived via immunoSEQ multiplex PCR, lists solely in-frame clones and lacks some. The table lists over 35,000 clones. Sequencing was done on a sample of PBMCs. These receptors all come from a woman aged 25-40 years in good health and CMV-seronegative.

The V and J genes are TRBV9 and TRBJ1-2; D is perhaps TRBD1 (6 bases). Germline CDR1 SGDLS, CDR2 YYNGEE. The CDR3 has 13 amino acids. V was cut by 3 bases and J by 4 bases, with 10 bases left in between. As DNA, the CDR3 is TGTGCCAGCAGCGGGGGGGGCCCCTATGGCTACACCTTC. This gives the protein CASSGGGPYGYTF.

The chain has TRBV9 and TRBJ1-3; 7 bases match TRBD1. The CDR3 runs to 16 residues. The germline CDR1 and CDR2 sequences are SGDLS and YYNGEE. V gave up 4 bases and J gave up 2 bases; unmatched junction bases: 9. CDR3: CASSPRTGDAGNTIYF. The CDR3 nucleotides are TGTGCCAGCAGCCCCAGGACAGGTGATGCTGGAAACACCATATATTTT.

This chain uses TRBV6-5 with TRBJ1-2, with 8 bases lining up with TRBD1. The CDR3 spans 15 residues. Germline CDR1 MNHEY, CDR2 SVGAGI. J lost 7 bases, V lost 2 bases, and 9 bases had no gene match. The CDR3 loop reads CASSYGTTGEGGYTF. In DNA, the CDR3 is TGTGCCAGCAGTTACGGGACGACAGGGGAGGGTGGCTACACCTTC.

This chain joins TRBV5-6 and TRBJ1-5, with D perhaps TRBD1 (5 bases). Germline V gene lookup returns CDR1 SGHDT and CDR2 YYEEEE. The CDR3 spans 13 residues. V was shortened by 4 bases and J by 6 bases, with 11 bases between the two germline ends. The CDR3, as DNA: TGTGCCAGCAGCCTTAGGAGGGGTCAGCCCCAGCATTTT. It is translated as CASSLRRGQPQHF.

This chain uses TRBV30 with TRBJ2-7; the match to TRBD2 covers 8 bases. V shed 3 bases and J 3 bases; nucleotides not matched to a gene: 4. Germline V lookup: CDR1 GTSNPN, CDR2 SVGIG (reference sequence). The CDR3 has 13 residues. CDR3 bases: TGTGCCTGGAGAATAAGCGGGAGCTACGAGCAGTACTTC. Translation gives CAWRISGSYEQYF.

This chain links TRBV27 with TRBJ1-2, with unresolved D. V lost 2 bases and J lost 14, with 15 bases in between. Germline V CDR1 and CDR2: MNHEY, SMNVEV (reference sequence). This CDR3 spans 12 amino acids. CDR3 residues: CASSLNYGVFTF. The CDR3 DNA reads TGTGCCAGCAGTTTAAATTATGGAGTTTTTACCTTC.

The CDR3 loop reads CASSQSTGTGSYEQYF. The CDR3, as DNA: TGCGCCAGCAGCCAATCAACCGGGACAGGGTCCTACGAGCAGTACTTC. This chain links TRBV4-1 with TRBJ2-7; 9 bases match TRBD1. The CDR3 runs to 16 residues. CDR1 and CDR2 from the germline V gene are MGHRA and YSYEKL. V shed 2 bases, J shed 1 base, and the junction held 6 bases outside the gene matches.

The V and J genes are TRBV18 and TRBJ2-5; 8 nucleotides match TRBD2. The length of the CDR3 is 17 residues. The germline CDR1 and CDR2 sequences are KGHSH and LQKENI. Trimming cost V 3 bases and J 5 bases; bases outside gene matches: 14. The CDR3 region is CASSPPTVLAGLETQYF. The CDR3 coding sequence is TGTGCCAGCTCACCCCCTACCGTTTTAGCGGGATTGGAGACCCAGTACTTC.

This chain's CDR3 is CASSQERARVYEQYF. DNA of the CDR3: TGTGCCAGCAGCCAAGAGAGGGCTAGGGTCTACGAGCAGTACTTC. The V call is TRBV4-2, the J call TRBJ2-7; D possibly corresponds to TRBD2 (5 bases). V lost 0 bases and J 3 bases, leaving 12 bases between the germline ends. The CDR3 consists of 15 residues. Germline V gene data show CDR1 as LGHNA and CDR2 as YNFKEQ.

The V and J genes are TRBV5-4 and TRBJ1-3; 10 bases map to TRBD1. With 4 bases clipped from V and 3 bases from J, the junction kept 7 bases outside the gene matches. The CDR3 extends over 16 amino acids. Germline V CDR1 and CDR2: SGHNT, YYREEE (reference sequence). The CDR3, as DNA: TGTGCCAGCAGCCCTGGGACAGGGGCTCTTGGAAACACCATATATTTT. Its protein product is CASSPGTGALGNTIYF.

This sequence joins TRBV28 and TRBJ1-1, with D uncertain. Between the trimmed V and J ends, which lost 11 bases and 4 bases, there was a span of 14 bases. The CDR3 extends over 12 amino acids. Germline values: CDR1 MDHEN, CDR2 SYDVKM. The CDR3 spells CAYGEYGTEAFF. DNA for the CDR3: TGTGCCTATGGGGAGTATGGCACTGAAGCTTTCTTT.

CDR3 sequence: CASQTEEANEQFF. CDR3 nucleotides: TGTGCCAGCCAGACAGAGGAAGCGAATGAGCAGTTCTTC. The chain joins TRBV5-3 to TRBJ2-1, with D possibly matching TRBD1 (5 bases). Being an ORF, TRBV5-3 has a function that is uncertain. V lost 8 bases and J 7 bases, leaving 16 bases between the germline ends. The CDR3 length is 13 residues.

The chain uses TRBV30 and TRBJ2-5; TRBD1 might be the D (5 bases). The CDR3 extends over 14 amino acids. V was shortened by 0 bases and J by 4 bases, with 12 bases between the two germline ends. Germline CDR1 GTSNPN, CDR2 SVGIG (reference sequence). The CDR3, as DNA: TGTGCCTGGAGTGTAGCGACAGATGGAGAGACCCAGTACTTC. It specifies CAWSVATDGETQYF. The full variable domain, with the rest looked up from reference TRBV30 and TRBJ2-5, is SQTIHQWPATLVQPVGSPLSLECTVEGTSNPNLYWYRQAAGRGLQLLFYSVGIGQISSEVPQNLSASRPQDRQFILSSKKLLLSDSGFYLCAWSVATDGETQYFGPGTRLLVL.

J is TRBJ1-1 and V is TRBV6-5, with TRBD1 identical over 9 bases. V was clipped by 6 bases and J by 0 bases; unmatched bases: 2. The CDR3 length is 14 residues. The germline gives CDR1 MNHEY, CDR2 SVGAGI. The CDR3 protein is CASRGQGMNTEAFF. The CDR3 region has the DNA TGTGCCAGCAGAGGACAGGGGATGAACACTGAAGCTTTCTTT.

The chain combines TRBV30 with TRBJ2-1; 10 positions match TRBD2. CDR1 is GTSNPN and CDR2 is SVGIG in the germline V gene (reference sequence). The CDR3 is 14 residues long. V lost 5 bases, J lost 9 bases, and 10 bases stayed unmatched. CDR3 loop: CAWSAGGPPTEQFF. Written as DNA, the CDR3 is TGTGCCTGGTCAGCGGGAGGGCCTCCGACTGAGCAGTTCTTC.

The chain carries TRBV7-6 and TRBJ2-7, with D possibly matching TRBD1 (5 bases). Between the trimmed V and J ends, which lost 5 bases and 2 bases, there was a span of 19 bases. Germline CDR1 reads SGHVS; CDR2 reads FNYEAQ. This CDR3 comprises 16 residues. The CDR3 sequence: CASSPQQDFSAYEQYF. As DNA, the CDR3 is TGTGCCAGCAGCCCCCAACAGGATTTCTCCGCCTACGAGCAGTACTTC.

The gene calls are TRBV15 and TRBJ1-2; D is unresolved. The CDR3 spans 14 residues. Trimming shortened V by 4 bases and J by 3 bases, and 12 bases separated the two germline ends. CDR1 LNHNV and CDR2 YYDKDF come from the germline V gene (reference sequence). Here the CDR3 DNA reads TGTGCCACCAGCAAAGCCCCCGAAGACTATGGCTACACCTTC. Encoded protein: CATSKAPEDYGYTF.

V gene TRBV9 combines with J gene TRBJ2-7; no firm D call. The CDR3 loop spans 13 amino acids. Germline V gives CDR1 SGDLS, CDR2 YYNGEE. Trimming shortened V by 0 bases and J by 5 bases, and 9 bases separated the two germline ends. CDR3 amino acids: CASSVGWSDEQYF. The CDR3 DNA follows: TGTGCCAGCAGCGTAGGTTGGAGTGACGAGCAGTACTTC.

Here the CDR3 DNA reads TGTGCCAGCAGACTCGGGACAGGGGGACTCACTGAAGCTTTCTTT. Translated, it gives CASRLGTGGLTEAFF. The genes are TRBV6-5 and TRBJ1-1; 11 bases line up with TRBD1. The V gene's germline CDR1 is MNHEY and CDR2 SVGAGI. The CDR3 loop spans 15 amino acids. Trimming at V came to 6 bases and at J to 4 bases, leaving 7 bases not matched to a gene.

The CDR3: CASSFRTGQTQPQHF. The DNA of the CDR3 is TGTGCCAGCAGCTTCCGGACAGGACAGACTCAGCCCCAGCATTTT. The chain has TRBV7-2 and TRBJ1-5, with 7 bases lining up with TRBD1. Germline V gene data show CDR1 as SGHTA and CDR2 as FQGNSA. Germline trimming cut 3 bases from V and 6 bases from J; bases unmatched to any gene: 8. This CDR3 is 15 amino acids long.

V usage is TRBV5-1 and J usage is TRBJ2-7, with TRBD2 identical over 9 bases. From germline, CDR1 is SGHRS and CDR2 YFSETQ. The CDR3 has 16 amino acids. Trimming cost V 6 bases and J 2 bases; bases outside gene matches: 12. CDR3 region: CASKMASGIAAYEQYF. Written as DNA, the CDR3 is TGCGCCAGCAAGATGGCTAGCGGGATCGCCGCCTACGAGCAGTACTTC. Based on the CDR3 plus reference TRBV5-1 and TRBJ2-7, the full variable domain is KAGVTQTPRYLIKTRGQQVTLSCSPISGHRSVSWYQQTPGQGLQFLFEYFSETQRNKGNFPGRFSGRQFSNSRSEMNVSTLELGDSALYLCASKMASGIAAYEQYFGPGTRLTVT.

The CDR3 nucleotides are TGTGCCAGCGGACCCGGACTAGCGGGAGGGAGTGAGCAGTTCTTC. Encoded protein: CASGPGLAGGSEQFF. The chain joins TRBV6-6 to TRBJ2-1; 15 bases line up with TRBD2. Per the germline V gene, CDR1 is MNHNY and CDR2 is SVGAGI (reference sequence). V trimming: 8 bases; J trimming: 9 bases; junction bases outside the gene matches: 8. The CDR3 spans 15 residues.

J is TRBJ1-4 and V is TRBV15; D is uncertain. Trimming took off 3 bases at V and 0 bases at J, with 5 bases between the two ends. This CDR3 contains 14 residues. Germline assignment: CDR1 LNHNV and CDR2 YYDKDF (reference sequence). CDR3 nucleotide sequence: TGTGCCACCAGCAGGGCGGCAACTAATGAAAAACTGTTTTTT. Encoded protein: CATSRAATNEKLFF.

The genes are TRBV7-2 and TRBJ2-3; D remains ambiguous. The germline V and J ends were trimmed by 1 base and 4 bases, with 15 bases remaining between them. Germline CDR1 reads SGHTA; CDR2 reads FQGNSA. The CDR3 loop spans 16 amino acids. In DNA, the CDR3 is TGTGCCAGCAGCTTAGGGGTGGCGAGACGGGCAGATACGCAGTATTTT. This gives the protein CASSLGVARRADTQYF.

The chain joins TRBV14 to TRBJ1-2, with unresolved D. The germline V gene encodes CDR1 SGHDN and CDR2 FVKESK. The CDR3 covers 13 residues. Trimming removed 0 bases at V and 4 bases at J, with 6 bases between. The CDR3 region has the DNA TGTGCCAGCAGCCAAGACAGATCCTATGGCTACACCTTC. Amino acid sequence: CASSQDRSYGYTF. The whole variable domain, remainder taken from reference TRBV14 and TRBJ1-2, is EAGVTQFPSHSVIEKGQTVTLRCDPISGHDNLYWYRRVMGKEIKFLLHFVKESKQDESGMPNNRFLAERTGGTYSTLKVQPAELEDSGVYFCASSQDRSYGYTFGSGTRLTVV.

The CDR3 DNA is TGTGCCAGCAGCGGTAAGGGTAGGACTAGCGGTAACAATGAGCAGTTCTTC. This codes for CASSGKGRTSGNNEQFF. V is TRBV11-3 and J is TRBJ2-1; 10 nucleotides line up with TRBD2. Per the germline V gene, CDR1 is SGHNT and CDR2 is YENEEA. Trimming at V came to 5 bases and at J to 5 bases, leaving 12 bases not matched to a gene. The CDR3 contains 17 residues.

As DNA, the CDR3 is TGTGCCAGTAGTATACAAGACAGGGTCAATCAGCCCCAGCATTTT. It specifies CASSIQDRVNQPQHF. The V and J genes are TRBV19 and TRBJ1-5; 7 bases match TRBD1. The length of the CDR3 is 15 residues. After removal of 2 bases from V and 3 bases from J, the junction contained 4 bases not matched to a gene. CDR1 and CDR2 (germline): LNHDA, SQIVND (reference sequence).

The gene calls are TRBV29-1 and TRBJ1-2, with TRBD1 as a possible D gene (6 bases). CDR1 is SQVTM and CDR2 is ANQGSEA in the germline V gene. Trimming took off 0 bases at V and 4 bases at J, with 12 bases between the two ends. This CDR3 region has 14 residues. CDR3: CSVEDWGGGYGYTF. CDR3 bases: TGCAGCGTTGAAGACTGGGGGGGCGGCTATGGCTACACCTTC.